The TCR beta chain under discussion was sequenced for a study of cytomegalovirus exposure and HLA in healthy donors. Amplification used 60 Vbeta primers and 13 Jbeta primers. Measured with immunoSEQ multiplex PCR; TCRdb has only the in-frame clones, and not every one. The profile covers fewer than 250,000 clones, with around four fifths appearing a single time and roughly 10% taken by the ten largest. Healthy bone marrow donors made up the cohort. The CDR3 loop spans 19 amino acids. V was cut by 0 bases and J by 0 bases, with 15 bases left in between. CDR1 and CDR2 from the germline V gene are SGHVS and FQNEAQ.

The chain combines TRBV7-8 with TRBJ2-6; the D gene is possibly TRBD1 (5 bases). This TCR derives from a woman in her 50s in good health and CMV-seropositive. The sequenced sample was PBMCs. The DNA of the CDR3 is TGTGCCAGCAGCTTAGCGCCCCACAGGAGCTACTCTGGGGCCAACGTCCTGACTTTC. This translates into CASSLAPHRSYSGANVLTF.